Sequencing of this TCR delta chain was carried out in a study of gamma-delta chains in newborns, infants, children. Study summary: Innate gammadelta T cells reportedly expand polyclonally right after birth, driven by microbial exposure, per the title.

This clone was counted only a few times. The protein recorded in TCRdb matches a much larger clone and deviates from this DNA's translation at residues 4 and 6, suggesting a read error; the protein here is obtained by translating the DNA. TCRdb re-identified clones in the reads via CATT. The data contain about 8,500 delta-chain clones, approximately 3.6% of them singletons. CDR3 length: 14 amino acids. Germline assignment: CDR1 GEAIGNYY and CDR2 EKD. The rearrangement joins TRDV2 to TRDJ2; tentatively, D is TRDD3 (6 bases). Sequencing was performed on blood. The sequence was obtained from a child who was a newborn, infant or young child, either healthy, febrile or measles-vaccinated (not recorded which). The CDR3 DNA follows: TGTGCCTGTGGCACCCGGGGGATGACAGCACAACTCTTCTTT. Protein: CACGTRGMTAQLFF.